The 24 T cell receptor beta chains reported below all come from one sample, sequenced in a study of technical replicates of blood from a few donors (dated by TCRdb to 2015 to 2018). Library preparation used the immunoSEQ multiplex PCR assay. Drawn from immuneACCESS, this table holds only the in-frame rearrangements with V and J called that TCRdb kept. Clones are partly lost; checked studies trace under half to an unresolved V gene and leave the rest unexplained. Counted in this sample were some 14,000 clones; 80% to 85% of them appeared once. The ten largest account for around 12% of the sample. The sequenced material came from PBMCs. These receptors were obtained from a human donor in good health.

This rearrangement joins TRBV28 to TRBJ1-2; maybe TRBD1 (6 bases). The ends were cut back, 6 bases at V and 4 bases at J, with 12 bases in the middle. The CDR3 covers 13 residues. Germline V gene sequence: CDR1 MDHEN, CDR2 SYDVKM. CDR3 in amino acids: CASSPGHRYGYTF. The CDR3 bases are TGTGCCAGCAGCCCGGGACACCGCTATGGCTACACCTTC.

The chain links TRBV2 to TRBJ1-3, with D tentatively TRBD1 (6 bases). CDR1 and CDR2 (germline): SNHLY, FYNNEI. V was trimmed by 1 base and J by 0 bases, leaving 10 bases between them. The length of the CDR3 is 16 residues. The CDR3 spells CASSEEGRGSGNTIYF. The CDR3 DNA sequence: TGTGCCAGCAGTGAAGAAGGCAGGGGCTCTGGAAACACCATATATTTT.

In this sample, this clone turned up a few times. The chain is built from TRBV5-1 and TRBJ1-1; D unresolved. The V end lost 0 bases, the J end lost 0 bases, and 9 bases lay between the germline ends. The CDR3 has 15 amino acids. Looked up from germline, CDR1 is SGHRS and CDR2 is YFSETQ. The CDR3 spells CASSLEEGMNTEAFF. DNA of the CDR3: TGCGCCAGCAGCTTGGAGGAGGGTATGAACACTGAAGCTTTCTTT.

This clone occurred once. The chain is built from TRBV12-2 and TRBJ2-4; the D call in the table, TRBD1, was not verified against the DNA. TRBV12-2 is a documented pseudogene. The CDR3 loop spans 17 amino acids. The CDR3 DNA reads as TGTGCAAGTCGCTTAGGCGCCGACAGCCTAGCCAAAAACATTCAGTACTTC. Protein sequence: CASRLGADSLAKNIQYF.

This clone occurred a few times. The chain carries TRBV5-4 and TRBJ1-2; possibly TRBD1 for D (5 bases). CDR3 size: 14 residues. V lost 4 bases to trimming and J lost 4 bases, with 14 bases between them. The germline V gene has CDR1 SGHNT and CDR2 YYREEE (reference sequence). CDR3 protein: CASSPGSDPYGYTF. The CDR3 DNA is TGTGCCAGCAGCCCAGGGTCCGACCCCTATGGCTACACCTTC.

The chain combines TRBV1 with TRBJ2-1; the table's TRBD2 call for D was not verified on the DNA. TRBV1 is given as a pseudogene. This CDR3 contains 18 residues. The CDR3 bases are TGCACCAGCAGCCAAGATCGGCTAGCGGGAGCTTCCTACAATGAGCAGTTCTTC. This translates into CTSSQDRLAGASYNEQFF.

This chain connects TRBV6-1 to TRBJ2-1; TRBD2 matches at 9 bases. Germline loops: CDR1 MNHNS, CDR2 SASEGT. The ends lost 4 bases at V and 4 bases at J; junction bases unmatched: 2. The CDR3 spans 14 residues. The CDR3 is CASSASGMYNEQFF. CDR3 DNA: TGTGCCAGCAGTGCTAGCGGGATGTACAATGAGCAGTTCTTC.

CDR3 sequence: CASSTGQGYGYTF. In DNA, the CDR3 is TGTGCCAGTAGTACAGGACAGGGATATGGCTACACCTTC. J is TRBJ1-2 and V is TRBV19, with 8 bases that match TRBD1. CDR1 LNHDA and CDR2 SQIVND come from the germline V gene (reference sequence). V was pared by 4 bases and J by 5 bases, with 3 bases of the junction left unmatched. The CDR3 spans 13 residues.

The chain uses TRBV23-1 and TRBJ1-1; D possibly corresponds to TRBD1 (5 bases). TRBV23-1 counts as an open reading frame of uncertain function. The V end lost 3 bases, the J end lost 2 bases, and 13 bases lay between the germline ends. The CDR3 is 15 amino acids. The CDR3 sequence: CASSHFGHLNTEAFF. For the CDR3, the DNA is TGCGCCAGCAGTCATTTCGGACACTTAAACACTGAAGCTTTCTTT.

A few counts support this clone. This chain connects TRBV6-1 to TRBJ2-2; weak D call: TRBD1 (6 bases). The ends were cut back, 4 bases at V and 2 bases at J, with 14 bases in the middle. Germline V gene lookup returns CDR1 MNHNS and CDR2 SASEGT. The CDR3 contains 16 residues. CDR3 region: CASSAQPGQNTGELFF. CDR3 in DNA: TGTGCCAGCAGTGCGCAGCCGGGACAAAACACCGGGGAGCTGTTTTTT.

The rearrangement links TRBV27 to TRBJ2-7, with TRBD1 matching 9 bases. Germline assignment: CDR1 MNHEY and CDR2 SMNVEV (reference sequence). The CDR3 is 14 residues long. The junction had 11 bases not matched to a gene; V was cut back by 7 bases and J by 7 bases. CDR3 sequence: CASTSGQGSGEQYF. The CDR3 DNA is TGTGCCAGCACTTCGGGACAGGGCTCTGGGGAGCAGTACTTC.

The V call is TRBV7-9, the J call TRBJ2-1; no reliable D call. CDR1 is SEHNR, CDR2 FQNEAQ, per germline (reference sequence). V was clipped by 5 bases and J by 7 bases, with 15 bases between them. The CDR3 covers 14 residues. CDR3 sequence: CASSPLYPQNEQFF. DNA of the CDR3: TGTGCCAGCAGCCCCCTATACCCCCAAAATGAGCAGTTCTTC. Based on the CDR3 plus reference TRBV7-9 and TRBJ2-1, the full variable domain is DTGVSQNPRHKITKRGQNVTFRCDPISEHNRLYWYRQTLGQGPEFLTYFQNEAQLEKSRLLSDRFSAERPKGSFSTLEIQRTEQGDSAMYLCASSPLYPQNEQFFGPGTRLTVL.

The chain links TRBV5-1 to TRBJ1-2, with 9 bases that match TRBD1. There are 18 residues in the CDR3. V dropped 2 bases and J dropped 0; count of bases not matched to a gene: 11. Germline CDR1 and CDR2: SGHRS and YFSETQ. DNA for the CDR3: TGCGCCAGCAGCTTAACTACCGGGACAGGGAACGCTAACTATGGCTACACCTTC. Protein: CASSLTTGTGNANYGYTF.

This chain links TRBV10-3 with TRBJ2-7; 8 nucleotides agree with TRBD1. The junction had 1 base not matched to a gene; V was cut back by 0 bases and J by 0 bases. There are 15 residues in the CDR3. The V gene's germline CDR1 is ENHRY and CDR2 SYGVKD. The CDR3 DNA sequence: TGTGCCATCAGTGAGTCAGACAGGGGCTCCTACGAGCAGTACTTC. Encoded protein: CAISESDRGSYEQYF.

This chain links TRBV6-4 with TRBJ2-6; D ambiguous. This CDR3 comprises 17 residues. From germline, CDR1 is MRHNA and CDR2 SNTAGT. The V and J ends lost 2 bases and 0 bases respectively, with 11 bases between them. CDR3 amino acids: CASSDRGGASGANVLTF. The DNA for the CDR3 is TGTGCCAGCAGTGACCGTGGCGGAGCCTCTGGGGCCAACGTCCTGACTTTC.

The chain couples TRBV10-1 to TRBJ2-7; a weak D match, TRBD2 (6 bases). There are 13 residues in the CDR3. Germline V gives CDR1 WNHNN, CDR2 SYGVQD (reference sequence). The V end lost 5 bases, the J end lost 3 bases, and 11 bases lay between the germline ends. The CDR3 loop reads CASSSGLGYEQYF. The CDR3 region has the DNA TGCGCCAGCAGTAGCGGGCTGGGCTACGAGCAGTACTTC.

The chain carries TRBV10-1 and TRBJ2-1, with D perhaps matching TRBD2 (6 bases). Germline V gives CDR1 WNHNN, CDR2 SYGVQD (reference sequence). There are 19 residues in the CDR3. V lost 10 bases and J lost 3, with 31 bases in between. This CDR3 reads CATLPIDNTLGGLYNEQFF. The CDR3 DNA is TGCGCCACCCTGCCTATCGATAATACTTTGGGGGGACTCTACAATGAGCAGTTCTTC.

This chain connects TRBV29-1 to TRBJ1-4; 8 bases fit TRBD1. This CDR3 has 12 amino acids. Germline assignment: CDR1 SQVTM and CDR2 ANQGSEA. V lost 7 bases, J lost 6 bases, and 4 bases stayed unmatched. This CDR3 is CSAGQVDEKLFF. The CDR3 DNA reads TGCAGCGCGGGACAGGTGGATGAAAAACTGTTTTTT.

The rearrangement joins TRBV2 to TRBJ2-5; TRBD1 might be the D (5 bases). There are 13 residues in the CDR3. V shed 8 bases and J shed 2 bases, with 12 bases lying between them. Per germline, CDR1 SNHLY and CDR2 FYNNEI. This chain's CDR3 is CASAYRLQETQYF. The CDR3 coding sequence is TGTGCCAGCGCCTACAGGTTACAAGAGACCCAGTACTTC. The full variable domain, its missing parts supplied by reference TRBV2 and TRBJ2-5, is EPEVTQTPSHQVTQMGQEVILRCVPISNHLYFYWYRQILGQKVEFLVSFYNNEISEKSEIFDDQFSVERPDGSNFTLKIRSTKLEDSAMYFCASAYRLQETQYFGPGTRLLVL.

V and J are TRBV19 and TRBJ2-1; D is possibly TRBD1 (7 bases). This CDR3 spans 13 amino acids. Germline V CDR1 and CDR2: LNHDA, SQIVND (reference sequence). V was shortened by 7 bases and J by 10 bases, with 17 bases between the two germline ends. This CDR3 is CASKSRDSREQFF. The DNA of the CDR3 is TGTGCCAGTAAGTCGCGGGACAGTCGGGAGCAGTTCTTC.

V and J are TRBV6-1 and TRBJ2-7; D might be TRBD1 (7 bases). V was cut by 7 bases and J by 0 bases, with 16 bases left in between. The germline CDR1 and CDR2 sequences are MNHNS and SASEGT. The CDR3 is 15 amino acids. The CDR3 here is CASTGGTSSSYEQYF. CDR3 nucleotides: TGTGCCAGCACAGGGGGGACTTCGAGCTCCTACGAGCAGTACTTC.

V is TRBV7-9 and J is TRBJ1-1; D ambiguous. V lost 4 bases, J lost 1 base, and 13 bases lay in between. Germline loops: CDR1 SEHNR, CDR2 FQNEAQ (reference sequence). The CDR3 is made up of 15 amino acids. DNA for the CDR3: TGTGCCAGCAGCTCTCAAAGGGAGCAGAACACTGAAGCTTTCTTT. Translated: CASSSQREQNTEAFF.

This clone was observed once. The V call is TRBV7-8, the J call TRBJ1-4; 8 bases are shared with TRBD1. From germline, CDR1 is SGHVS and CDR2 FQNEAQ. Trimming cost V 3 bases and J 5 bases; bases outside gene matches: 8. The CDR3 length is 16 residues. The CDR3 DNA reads TGTGCCAGCAGCTTCCCCGGGACAGGACCCAATGAAAAACTGTTTTTT. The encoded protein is CASSFPGTGPNEKLFF.

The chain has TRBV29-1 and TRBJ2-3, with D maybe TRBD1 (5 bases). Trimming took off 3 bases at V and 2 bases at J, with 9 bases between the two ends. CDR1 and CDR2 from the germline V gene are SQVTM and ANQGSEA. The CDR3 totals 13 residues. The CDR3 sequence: CSVDPRVTDTQYF. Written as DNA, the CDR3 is TGCAGCGTTGATCCCAGGGTCACAGATACGCAGTATTTT.